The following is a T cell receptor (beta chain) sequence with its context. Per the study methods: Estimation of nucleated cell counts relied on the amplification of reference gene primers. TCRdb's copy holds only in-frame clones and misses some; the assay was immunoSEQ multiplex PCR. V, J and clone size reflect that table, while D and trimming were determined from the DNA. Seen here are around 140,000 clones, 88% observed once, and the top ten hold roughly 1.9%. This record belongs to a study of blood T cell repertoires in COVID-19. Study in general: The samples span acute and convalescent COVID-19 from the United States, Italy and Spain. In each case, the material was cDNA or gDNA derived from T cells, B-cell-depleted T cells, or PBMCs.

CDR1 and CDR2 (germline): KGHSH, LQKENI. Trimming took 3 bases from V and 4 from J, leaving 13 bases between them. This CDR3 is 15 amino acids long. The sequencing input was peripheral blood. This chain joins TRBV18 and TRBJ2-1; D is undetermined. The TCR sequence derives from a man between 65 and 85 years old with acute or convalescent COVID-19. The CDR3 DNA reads TGTGCCAGCTCACCCGTCAACTTGAGGTACAATGAGCAGTTCTTC. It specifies CASSPVNLRYNEQFF.